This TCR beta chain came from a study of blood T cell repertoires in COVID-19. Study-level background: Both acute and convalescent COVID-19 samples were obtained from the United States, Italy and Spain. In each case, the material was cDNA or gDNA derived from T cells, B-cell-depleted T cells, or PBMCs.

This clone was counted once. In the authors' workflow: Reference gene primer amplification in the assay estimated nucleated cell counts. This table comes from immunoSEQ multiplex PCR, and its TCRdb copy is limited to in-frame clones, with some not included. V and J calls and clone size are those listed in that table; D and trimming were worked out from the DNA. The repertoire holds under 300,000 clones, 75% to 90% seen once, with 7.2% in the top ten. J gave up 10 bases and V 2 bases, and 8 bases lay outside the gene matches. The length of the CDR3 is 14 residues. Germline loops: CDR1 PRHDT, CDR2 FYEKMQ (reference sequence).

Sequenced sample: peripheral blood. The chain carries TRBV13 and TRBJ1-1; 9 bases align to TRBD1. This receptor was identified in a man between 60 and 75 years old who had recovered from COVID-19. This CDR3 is CASSLLGDRDLAFF. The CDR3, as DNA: TGTGCCAGCAGCTTATTAGGGGACAGGGATTTAGCTTTCTTT.